This TCR beta chain was recorded in a study of T cells after yellow fever vaccination. In the study overall: When fractions had low cell numbers, they were prepared with SMART-Seq v4 Ultra Low Input.

By 5'RACE template switching, TCR cDNA was produced, with a universal primer site and UMIs added in the process. TCRdb redid the calling of the 5' RACE reads with MiXCR, one entry per CDR3 protein. Of 350,000 to 550,000 distinct CDR3 sequences listed, roughly a sixth are singletons. This clonotype was found a few times. Antigen specificity is unknown. Study-level results: FACS-sorted repertoires could harbor abundant contaminating bulk-population clonotypes. Subsequent to the booster, the majority of primary-vaccination clones reappeared (around 96% CD4, more than 70% CD8).

Germline V lookup: CDR1 SGHVS, CDR2 FNYEAQ. Trimming took 5 bases from V and 5 from J, leaving 8 bases between them. This CDR3 comprises 12 residues. The material was PBMCs, obtained before the yellow fever booster vaccination. The TCR was taken from a man in his late teens or twenties who received the YFV17D yellow fever vaccine. The rearrangement links TRBV7-6 to TRBJ2-3; no clear D. The CDR3: CASSRMGDTQYF. The CDR3 coding sequence is TGTGCCAGCAGCCGGATGGGAGATACGCAGTATTTT.